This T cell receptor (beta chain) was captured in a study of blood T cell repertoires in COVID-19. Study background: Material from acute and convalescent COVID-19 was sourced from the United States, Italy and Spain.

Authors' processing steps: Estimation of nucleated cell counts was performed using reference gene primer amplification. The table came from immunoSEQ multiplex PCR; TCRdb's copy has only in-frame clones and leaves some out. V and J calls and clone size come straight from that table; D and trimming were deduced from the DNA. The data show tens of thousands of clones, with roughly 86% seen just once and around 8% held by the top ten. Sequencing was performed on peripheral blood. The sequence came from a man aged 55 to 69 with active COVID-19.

The CDR3 spells CATSRGGGTSGRAGELFF. The CDR3 nucleotides read TGTGCCACCAGCAGAGGGGGAGGGACTAGCGGGAGGGCCGGGGAGCTGTTTTTT. This chain links TRBV15 with TRBJ2-2, with TRBD2 matching over 16 bases. Germline loops: CDR1 LNHNV, CDR2 YYDKDF (reference sequence). V lost 1 base to trimming and J lost 6 bases; unmatched junction nucleotides: 5. This CDR3 has 18 residues.